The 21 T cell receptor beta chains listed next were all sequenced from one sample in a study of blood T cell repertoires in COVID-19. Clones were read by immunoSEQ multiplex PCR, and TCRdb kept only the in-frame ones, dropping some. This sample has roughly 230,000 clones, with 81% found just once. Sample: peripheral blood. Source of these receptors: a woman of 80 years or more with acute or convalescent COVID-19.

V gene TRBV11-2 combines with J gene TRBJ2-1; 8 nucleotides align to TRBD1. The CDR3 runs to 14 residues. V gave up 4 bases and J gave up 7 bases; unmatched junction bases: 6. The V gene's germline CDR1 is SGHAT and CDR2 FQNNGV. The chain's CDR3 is CASSSWTGTNEQFF. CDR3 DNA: TGTGCCAGCAGCTCTTGGACAGGGACGAATGAGCAGTTCTTC.

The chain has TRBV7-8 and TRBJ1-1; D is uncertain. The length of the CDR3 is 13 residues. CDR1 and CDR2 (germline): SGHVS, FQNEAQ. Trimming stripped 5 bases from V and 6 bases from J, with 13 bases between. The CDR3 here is CASSTRGGAEAFF. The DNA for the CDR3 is TGTGCCAGCAGCACCCGTGGAGGCGCTGAAGCTTTCTTT.

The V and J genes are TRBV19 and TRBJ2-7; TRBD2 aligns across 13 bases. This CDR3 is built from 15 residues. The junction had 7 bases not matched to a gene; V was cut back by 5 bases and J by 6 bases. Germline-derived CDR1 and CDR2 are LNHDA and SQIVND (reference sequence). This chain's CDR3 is CASSSRTSGRPEQYF. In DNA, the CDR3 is TGTGCCAGTAGTTCCCGGACTAGCGGGAGACCCGAGCAGTACTTC. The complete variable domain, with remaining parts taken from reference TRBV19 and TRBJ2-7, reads DGGITQSPKYLFRKEGQNVTLSCEQNLNHDAMYWYRQDPGQGLRLIYYSQIVNDFQKGDIAEGYSVSREKKESFPLTVTSAQKNPTAFYLCASSSRTSGRPEQYFGPGTRLTVT.

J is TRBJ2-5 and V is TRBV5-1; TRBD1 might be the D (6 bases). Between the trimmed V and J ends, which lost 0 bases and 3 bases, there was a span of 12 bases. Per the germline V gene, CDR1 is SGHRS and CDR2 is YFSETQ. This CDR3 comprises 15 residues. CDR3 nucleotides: TGCGCCAGCAGCTTGGCCGCGTCAGGGGAAGAGACCCAGTACTTC. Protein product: CASSLAASGEETQYF.

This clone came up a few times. The CDR3 DNA sequence: TGCGCCAGCAGTGCTAGGGGTTCAGCCAAAAACATTCAGTACTTC. Protein sequence: CASSARGSAKNIQYF. The rearrangement joins TRBV10-1 to TRBJ2-4; weak D call: TRBD1 (5 bases). V dropped 4 bases and J dropped 0 bases, with 10 bases sitting between them. This CDR3 has 15 amino acids. The germline V gene encodes CDR1 WNHNN and CDR2 SYGVQD (reference sequence).

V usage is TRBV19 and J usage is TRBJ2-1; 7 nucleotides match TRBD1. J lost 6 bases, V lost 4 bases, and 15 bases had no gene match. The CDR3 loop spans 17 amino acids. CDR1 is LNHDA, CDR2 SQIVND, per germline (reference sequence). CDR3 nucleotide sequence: TGTGCCAGTAGTAACTTGGCGGAGACAGGGACGGGCAATGAGCAGTTCTTC. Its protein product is CASSNLAETGTGNEQFF. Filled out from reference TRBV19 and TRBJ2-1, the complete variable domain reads DGGITQSPKYLFRKEGQNVTLSCEQNLNHDAMYWYRQDPGQGLRLIYYSQIVNDFQKGDIAEGYSVSREKKESFPLTVTSAQKNPTAFYLCASSNLAETGTGNEQFFGPGTRLTVL.

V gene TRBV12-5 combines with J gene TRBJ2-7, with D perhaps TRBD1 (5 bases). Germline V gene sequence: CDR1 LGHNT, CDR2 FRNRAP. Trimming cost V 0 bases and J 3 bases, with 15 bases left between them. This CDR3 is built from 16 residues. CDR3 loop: CASGLVPAGSNYEQYF. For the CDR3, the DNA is TGTGCTAGTGGTTTGGTACCCGCAGGGTCAAACTACGAGCAGTACTTC.

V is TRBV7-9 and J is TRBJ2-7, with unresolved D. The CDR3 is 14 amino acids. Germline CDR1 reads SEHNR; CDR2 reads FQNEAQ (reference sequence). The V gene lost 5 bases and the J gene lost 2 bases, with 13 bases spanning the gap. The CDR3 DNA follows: TGTGCCAGCAGCGTCGCCGCGGTCACCTACGAGCAGTACTTC. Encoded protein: CASSVAAVTYEQYF.

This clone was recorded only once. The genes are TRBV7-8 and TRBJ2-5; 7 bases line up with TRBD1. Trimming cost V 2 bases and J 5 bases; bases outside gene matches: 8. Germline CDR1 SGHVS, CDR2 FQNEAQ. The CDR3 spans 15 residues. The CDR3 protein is CASSLSALDRETQYF. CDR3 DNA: TGTGCCAGCAGCTTATCCGCGTTGGACAGGGAGACCCAGTACTTC.

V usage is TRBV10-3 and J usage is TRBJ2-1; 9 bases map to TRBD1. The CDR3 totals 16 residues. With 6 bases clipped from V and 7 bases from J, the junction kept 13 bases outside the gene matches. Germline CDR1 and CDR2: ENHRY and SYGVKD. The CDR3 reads CAISPTTGGALNEQFF. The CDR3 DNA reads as TGTGCCATCAGCCCAACTACAGGGGGCGCTCTTAATGAGCAGTTCTTC.

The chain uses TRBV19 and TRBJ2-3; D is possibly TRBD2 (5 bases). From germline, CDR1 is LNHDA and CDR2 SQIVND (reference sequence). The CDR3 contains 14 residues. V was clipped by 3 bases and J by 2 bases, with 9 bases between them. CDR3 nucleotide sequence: TGTGCCAGTAGTATCGGACTCAACACAGATACGCAGTATTTT. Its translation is CASSIGLNTDTQYF.

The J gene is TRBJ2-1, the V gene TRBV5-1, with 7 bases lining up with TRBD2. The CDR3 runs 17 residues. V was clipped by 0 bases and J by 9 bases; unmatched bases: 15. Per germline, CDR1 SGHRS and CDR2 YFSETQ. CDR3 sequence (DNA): TGCGCCAGCAGCTTGGAACTCCTCCGCGGGGGTAGGAGTGAGCAGTTCTTC. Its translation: CASSLELLRGGRSEQFF.

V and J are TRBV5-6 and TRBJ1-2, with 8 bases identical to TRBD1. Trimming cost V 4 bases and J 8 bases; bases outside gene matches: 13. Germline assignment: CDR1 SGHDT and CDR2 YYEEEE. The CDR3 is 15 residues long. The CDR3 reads CASSRYLTGEGGYTF. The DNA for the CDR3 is TGTGCCAGCAGCCGTTACCTGACAGGGGAGGGCGGCTACACCTTC. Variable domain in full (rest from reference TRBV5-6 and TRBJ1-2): DAGVTQSPTHLIKTRGQQVTLRCSPKSGHDTVSWYQQALGQGPQFIFQYYEEEERQRGNFPDRFSGHQFPNYSSELNVNALLLGDSALYLCASSRYLTGEGGYTFGSGTRLTVV.

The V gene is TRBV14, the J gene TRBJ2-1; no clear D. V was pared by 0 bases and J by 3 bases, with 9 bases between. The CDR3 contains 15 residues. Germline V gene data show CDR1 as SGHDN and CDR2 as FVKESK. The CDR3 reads CASSQDRLGYNEQFF. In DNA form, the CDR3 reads TGTGCCAGCAGCCAAGACAGACTCGGCTACAATGAGCAGTTCTTC.

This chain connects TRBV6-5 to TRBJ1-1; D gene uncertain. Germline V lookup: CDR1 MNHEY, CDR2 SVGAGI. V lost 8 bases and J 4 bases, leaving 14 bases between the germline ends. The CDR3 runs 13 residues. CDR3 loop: CASLSYLGTEAFF. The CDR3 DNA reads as TGTGCCAGCCTCAGTTACCTTGGCACTGAAGCTTTCTTT.

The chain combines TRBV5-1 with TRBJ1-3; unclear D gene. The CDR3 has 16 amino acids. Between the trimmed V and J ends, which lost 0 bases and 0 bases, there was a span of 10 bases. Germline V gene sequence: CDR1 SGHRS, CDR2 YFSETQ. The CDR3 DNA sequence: TGCGCCAGCAGCTTGGATGGCGGCTCCTCTGGAAACACCATATATTTT. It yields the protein CASSLDGGSSGNTIYF.

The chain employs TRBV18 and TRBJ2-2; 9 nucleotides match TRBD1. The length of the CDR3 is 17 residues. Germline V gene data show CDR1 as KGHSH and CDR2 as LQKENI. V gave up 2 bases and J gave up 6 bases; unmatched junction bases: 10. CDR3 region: CASSPGPTGGNPGELFF. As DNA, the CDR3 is TGTGCCAGCTCACCAGGGCCGACAGGGGGAAATCCCGGGGAGCTGTTTTTT.

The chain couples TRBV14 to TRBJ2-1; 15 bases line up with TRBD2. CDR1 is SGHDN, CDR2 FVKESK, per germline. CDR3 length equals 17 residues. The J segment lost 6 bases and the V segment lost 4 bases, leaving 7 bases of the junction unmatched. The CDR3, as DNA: TGTGCCAGCAGCCCCCTCCGGACTAGCGGGAGGGCCAATGAGCAGTTCTTC. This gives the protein CASSPLRTSGRANEQFF. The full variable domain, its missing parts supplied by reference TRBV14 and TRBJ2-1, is EAGVTQFPSHSVIEKGQTVTLRCDPISGHDNLYWYRRVMGKEIKFLLHFVKESKQDESGMPNNRFLAERTGGTYSTLKVQPAELEDSGVYFCASSPLRTSGRANEQFFGPGTRLTVL.

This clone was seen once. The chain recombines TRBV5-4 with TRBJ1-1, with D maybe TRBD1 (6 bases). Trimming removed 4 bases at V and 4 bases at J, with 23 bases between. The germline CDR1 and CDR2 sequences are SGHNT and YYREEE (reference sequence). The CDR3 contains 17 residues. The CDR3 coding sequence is TGTGCCAGCAGCCCACGGGCGGGGGCTCTTTGGGGCACTGAAGCTTTCTTT. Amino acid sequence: CASSPRAGALWGTEAFF.

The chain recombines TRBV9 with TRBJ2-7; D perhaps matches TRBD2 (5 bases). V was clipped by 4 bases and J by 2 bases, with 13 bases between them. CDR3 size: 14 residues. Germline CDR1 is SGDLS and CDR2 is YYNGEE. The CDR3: CASSSSAGPYEQYF. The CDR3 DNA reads TGTGCCAGCAGCTCATCGGCGGGCCCCTACGAGCAGTACTTC. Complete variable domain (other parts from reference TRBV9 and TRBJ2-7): DSGVTQTPKHLITATGQRVTLRCSPRSGDLSVYWYQQSLDQGLQFLIQYYNGEERAKGNILERFSAQQFPDLHSELNLSSLELGDSALYFCASSSSAGPYEQYFGPGTRLTVT.

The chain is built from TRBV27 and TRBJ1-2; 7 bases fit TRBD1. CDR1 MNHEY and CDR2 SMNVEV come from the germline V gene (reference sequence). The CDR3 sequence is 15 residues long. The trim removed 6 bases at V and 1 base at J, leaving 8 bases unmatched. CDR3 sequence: CASSRQGIGNYGYTF. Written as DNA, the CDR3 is TGTGCCAGCAGCCGACAGGGAATAGGTAACTATGGCTACACCTTC.